This T cell receptor beta chain stems from a study of blood T cells in healthy people across ages. Findings of the study overall: Both higher diversity and more naive CD4+ cells marked long-lived donors when set against aged donors.

Concerning this clonotype itself: Its antigen is currently unknown.

The CDR3 length is 15 residues. With V trimmed by 4 bases and J by 5 bases, 6 bases remained unmatched. The use of a sample-barcoded 5' primer and a J-beta primer mix characterized a second PCR of roughly 7 to 11 cycles. TCRdb called the 5' RACE reads again in MiXCR, with one record for every CDR3 protein. Of some 700,000 distinct CDR3 sequences listed, more than 40% are singletons. The genes are TRBV12-3 or TRBV12-4 and TRBJ1-4; 8 bases agree with TRBD1. This sequence was found in a woman aged 60-75 years in good health. The sequenced sample was blood. The CDR3: CASSSTGAGNEKLFF. The CDR3 DNA sequence: TGTGCCAGCAGTTCGACAGGGGCGGGAAATGAAAAACTGTTTTTT.